This is a list of T cell receptor beta chains from one sample in a study of regulatory T cells in long-lasting Graves disease. Each CDR3 protein is one row after TCRdb ran MiXCR on the multiplex PCR reads. Found here are hundreds of thousands of distinct CDR3 sequences, less than 25% of them singletons; the top ten hold about 20%. The source was peripheral blood mononuclear cells (PBMCs), collected when the disease was refractory, from a patient treated with antithyroid drugs. These TCRs come from a female donor with Graves disease. Each CDR3 is given with its conserved first and last residue. D genes are given only for firm matches. Only part of the rows carry a size: once, few, many, or a class if the clone is expanded.

TRBJ2-7,TRBV6-2/TRBV6-3,many,.,TGTGCCAGCATGCCTACGGGCGCGGCCTACGAGCAGTACTTC,CASMPTGAAYEQYF
TRBJ1-6,TRBV10-3,.,.,TGTGCCATCAGGGGTGAAGGTTCACCCCTCCACTTT,CAIRGEGSPLHF
TRBJ2-2,TRBV19,once,TRBD1,TGTGCCATCTGGGACAGGGATGGCACCGGGGAGCTGTTTTTT,CAIWDRDGTGELFF
TRBJ2-2,TRBV27,.,.,TGTGCCAGCAGTTCCTACCAGGGGTCCGGGGAGCTGTTTTTT,CASSSYQGSGELFF
TRBJ2-7,TRBV6-5,.,.,TGTGCCAGCAGTTACTCGACGGGCACCTCCTACGAGCAGTACTTC,CASSYSTGTSYEQYF
TRBJ2-5,TRBV20-1,few,.,TGCAGTGCTAGAGATCGGTGGGGGATCCAAGAGACCCAGTACTTC,CSARDRWGIQETQYF
TRBJ1-1,TRBV29-1,.,.,TGCAGCGTTGATGGTTTCACTGAAGCTTTCTTT,CSVDGFTEAFF
TRBJ2-7,TRBV15,.,.,TGTGCCACCAGCAGAGAGGGCCCCGAGGCTCTCTACGAGCAGTACTTC,CATSREGPEALYEQYF
TRBJ2-7,TRBV13,few,.,TGTGCCAGCAGCTTAAGCGGGCACACTTCCTACGAGCAGTACTTC,CASSLSGHTSYEQYF
TRBJ2-7,TRBV28,many,.,TGTGCCAGCAGCCTTGGAGGGTTTGTCTACGAGCAGTACTTC,CASSLGGFVYEQYF
TRBJ2-7,TRBV28,few,TRBD1,TGTGCCAGCAGTTTTGAACAGGGGGCGGACGAGCAGTACTTC,CASSFEQGADEQYF
TRBJ1-6,TRBV7-2,many,.,TGTGCCAGCAGCTTAGCACCTTTATCACCCCTCCACTTT,CASSLAPLSPLHF
TRBJ1-3,TRBV7-8,few,TRBD1,TGTGCCAGCAGCTTTCGGGACAGTTATCCTATCTCTGGAAACACCATATATTTT,CASSFRDSYPISGNTIYF
TRBJ2-7,TRBV12-3/TRBV12-4,few,.,TGTGCCAGCAGTTCAGGGTTTCTCTACGAGCAGTACTTC,CASSSGFLYEQYF
TRBJ2-7,TRBV5-8,many,.,TGTGCCAGCAGCTTGGCCAGGGGGGCCTACGAGCAGTACTTC,CASSLARGAYEQYF
TRBJ2-7,TRBV9,.,.,TGTGCCAGCAGCCCAGCCCAGAATTACTACGAGCAGTACTTC,CASSPAQNYYEQYF
TRBJ2-4,TRBV7-2,.,.,TGTGCCAGCAGCTTTCAGGGAGGTTGGGCCAAAAACATTCAGTACTTC,CASSFQGGWAKNIQYF
TRBJ2-7,TRBV12-3/TRBV12-4,many,TRBD2,TGTGCCAGCAGTTTAGGGACTAGCGGGAGGCAGTACTTC,CASSLGTSGRQYF
TRBJ1-1,TRBV18,many,.,TGTGCCAGCTCACTTGACAGCGGGACTGAAGCTTTCTTT,CASSLDSGTEAFF
TRBJ2-4,TRBV6-1,few,.,TGTGCCAGCATGAGGGGAAACATTCAGTACTTC,CASMRGNIQYF
TRBJ2-5,TRBV6-1,few,.,TGTGCCAGCAGTCTCGGGACACCGTACCAAGAGACCCAGTACTTC,CASSLGTPYQETQYF
TRBJ2-1,TRBV28,few,.,TGTGCCAGCACCGAGACCAACACCTACAATGAGCAGTTCTTC,CASTETNTYNEQFF
TRBJ2-5,TRBV18,.,.,TGTGCCAGCTCACGGGATCTACCCTTGGCGACCCAGTACTTC,CASSRDLPLATQYF
TRBJ2-2,TRBV12-3/TRBV12-4,many,TRBD2,TGTGCCAGCAGCCTAGCGGGCAACACCGGGGAGCTGTTTTTT,CASSLAGNTGELFF
TRBJ1-1,TRBV28,many,.,TGTGCCAGCTCAGGGACGTGGGGCACTGAAGCTTTCTTT,CASSGTWGTEAFF
TRBJ2-7,TRBV2,many,.,TGTGCCAGCAGTGATATGGCGGCATTAAGCCTGAGCACCTACGAGCAGTACTTC,CASSDMAALSLSTYEQYF
TRBJ1-2,TRBV6-1,.,TRBD1,TGTGCCAGCAGAAGGACAGGGTCCTTGGGCGGCTACACCTTC,CASRRTGSLGGYTF
TRBJ1-1,TRBV19,.,.,TGTGCCAGTAGTATCGGGTGGGCTGAAGCTTTCTTT,CASSIGWAEAFF
TRBJ1-5,TRBV11-2,many,.,TGTGCCAGCAGCTTAGAGGTGAATCAGCCCCAGCATTTT,CASSLEVNQPQHF
TRBJ1-5,TRBV7-8,.,.,TGTGCCGGCAGCTTAGAACACAACCCGTTTTGGGGCAATCAGCCCCAGCATTTT,CAGSLEHNPFWGNQPQHF
TRBJ2-5,TRBV2,.,TRBD2,TGTGCGCTCGGGAGCGGGAGAGGGGAGACCCAGTACTTC,CALGSGRGETQYF
TRBJ2-7,TRBV27,few,.,TGTGCCAGCAGTTTTGGATTGGGTTACGAGCAGTACTTC,CASSFGLGYEQYF
TRBJ1-3,TRBV30,many,.,TGTGCCTGGAGTGGAAACACCATATATTTT,CAWSGNTIYF
TRBJ2-2,TRBV12-3/TRBV12-4,many,TRBD2,TGTGCCAGCAGTTTCATCACTAGCGGGAACCCTAACACCGGGGAGCTGTTTTTT,CASSFITSGNPNTGELFF
TRBJ1-5,TRBV28,.,.,TGTGCAGAGAATGCCGGGACCCTAAGTCAAAATCGGAATCAGCCCCAGCATTTT,CAENAGTLSQNRNQPQHF
TRBJ1-5,TRBV19,.,TRBD1,TGTGCCAGTAGTACAGGACAGGGGGGGGTTATCAATCAGCCCCAGCATTTT,CASSTGQGGVINQPQHF
TRBJ1-1,TRBV20-1,many,.,TGCAGTGCTAGAGCCAGGTCGGACGGCACTGAAGCTTTCTTT,CSARARSDGTEAFF
TRBJ1-1,TRBV13,.,.,TGTGCCAGCAGCCAAACAGACATTTTTGGCACTGAAGCTTTCTTT,CASSQTDIFGTEAFF
TRBJ1-1,TRBV29-1,.,.,TGCAGCGTTGTTCAGGGTTATACTTTCTTT,CSVVQGYTFF
TRBJ2-2,TRBV4-2,few,.,TGTGCCAGCAGCCCAGAGCCCGTCGGGGACACCGGGGAGCTGTTTTTT,CASSPEPVGDTGELFF
TRBJ2-2,TRBV7-7,.,TRBD1,TGTGCTAGCAGCTTGGTGGCAGGGGGAGACACCGGGGAGCTGTTTTTT,CASSLVAGGDTGELFF
TRBJ2-7,TRBV18,many,.,TGTGCCAGCTCACCACCTACGTCAGGACGCCCTTACGAGCAGTACTTC,CASSPPTSGRPYEQYF
TRBJ2-5,TRBV7-9,many,.,TGTGCCAGCAGCCCCTCGAGCGAGACCCAGTACTTC,CASSPSSETQYF
TRBJ2-4,TRBV12-3/TRBV12-4,few,.,TGTGCCAGCAGTTTAGAAAACATTCAGTACTTC,CASSLENIQYF
TRBJ2-7,TRBV28,.,.,TGTGCCAGCAGTTTAAGGAACTCCTACGAGCAGTACTTC,CASSLRNSYEQYF
TRBJ1-1,TRBV6-1,many,.,TGTGCCAGCAGTGGATCGGACAGATGGAACACTGAAGCTTTCTTT,CASSGSDRWNTEAFF
TRBJ1-6,TRBV7-2,many,.,TGTGCCAGCAGCTTAGGGCCCTATAATTCACCCCTCCACTTT,CASSLGPYNSPLHF
TRBJ2-2,TRBV20-1,.,.,TGCAGTGCTAGAGAAGTAGTCGGCAAGAACACCGGGGAGCTGTTTTTT,CSAREVVGKNTGELFF
TRBJ2-5,TRBV12-3/TRBV12-4,few,TRBD1,TGTGCCAGCAGTTCCGGGACAGGGAAGGGACAAGAGACCCAGTACTTC,CASSSGTGKGQETQYF
TRBJ1-1,TRBV5-6,many,.,TGTGCCAGCAGCCCCCGCGGAAGTCCGAACACTGAAGCTTTCTTT,CASSPRGSPNTEAFF